These 18 T cell receptor beta chains share one sample of origin, sequenced in a study of blood T cell repertoires in COVID-19. Some clones are missing from TCRdb's copy, which holds only in-frame ones; the method was immunoSEQ multiplex PCR. The sample has tens of thousands of clones, roughly nine tenths seen once. Sequencing was performed on peripheral blood. These receptors were obtained from a human donor in a cohort sampled during active COVID-19.

This chain connects TRBV11-2 to TRBJ2-5; D may be TRBD1 (5 bases). CDR1 and CDR2 from the germline V gene are SGHAT and FQNNGV. CDR3 size: 12 residues. V shed 5 bases and J shed 11 bases, with 15 bases lying between them. CDR3 in amino acids: CASSHSGQGQYF. The CDR3 coding sequence is TGTGCCAGCAGCCACTCTGGGCAGGGACAGTACTTC.

The rearrangement uses TRBV10-3 and TRBJ2-3, with D tentatively TRBD1 (5 bases). The V and J ends lost 7 bases and 0 bases respectively, with 11 bases between them. Germline CDR1 is ENHRY and CDR2 is SYGVKD. The CDR3 totals 14 residues. This chain's CDR3 is CAITRQGSTDTQYF. The CDR3 DNA is TGTGCCATCACCCGTCAGGGCAGCACAGATACGCAGTATTTT.

The chain couples TRBV6-5 to TRBJ1-2; no firm D call. The CDR3 runs to 13 residues. Germline V CDR1 and CDR2: MNHEY, SVGAGI. The V end was cut by 7 bases, the J end by 2 bases, with 11 bases between. CDR3 amino acids: CASTPVLNYGYTF. The CDR3 coding sequence is TGTGCCAGCACGCCAGTCCTGAACTATGGCTACACCTTC.

The genes are TRBV15 and TRBJ2-5; tentatively, D is TRBD1 (6 bases). Germline V gene lookup returns CDR1 LNHNV and CDR2 YYDKDF (reference sequence). The CDR3 has 15 residues. V lost 0 bases and J lost 7, with 15 bases in between. The CDR3 here is CATSRDNQGIGTQYF. Written as DNA, the CDR3 is TGTGCCACCAGCAGAGATAACCAGGGGATCGGGACCCAGTACTTC.

Remarks on this clone: A junction boundary mismatches the germline segment, possibly from a read error. The chain recombines TRBV6-1 with TRBJ2-3, with D unresolved. The CDR3 is 12 amino acids. Germline V CDR1 and CDR2: MNHNS, SASEGT. The CDR3 sequence is CASREVRDTQYF. The CDR3 DNA follows: TGTGCCAGCAGGGAAGTTCGGGATACGCAGTATTTT.

The chain combines TRBV24-1 with TRBJ1-1; possible D gene TRBD1, 5 bases. The length of the CDR3 is 15 residues. The germline CDR1 and CDR2 sequences are KGHDR and SFDVKD. Trimming cost V 2 bases and J 1 base, with 10 bases left between them. The CDR3 reads CATSDSQGANTEAFF. The CDR3 nucleotides read TGTGCCACCAGTGATTCCCAGGGTGCGAACACTGAAGCTTTCTTT.

This sequence joins TRBV10-3 and TRBJ2-5, with a tentative D call TRBD1 (6 bases). Trimming shortened V by 4 bases and J by 5 bases, and 17 bases separated the two germline ends. Germline lookup yields CDR1 ENHRY and CDR2 SYGVKD. This CDR3 has 15 residues. The CDR3 sequence is CAISGGQLKGETQYF. In DNA form, the CDR3 reads TGTGCCATCAGTGGGGGACAACTAAAAGGGGAGACCCAGTACTTC.

This clone was seen a handful of times. The chain uses TRBV5-1 and TRBJ1-5; weak D call: TRBD1 (5 bases). V lost 0 bases and J lost 0, with 13 bases in between. CDR1 and CDR2 from the germline V gene are SGHRS and YFSETQ. There are 17 residues in the CDR3. The CDR3 DNA follows: TGCGCCAGCAGCTTGGCCCCGACAGACGATAGCAATCAGCCCCAGCATTTT. It yields the protein CASSLAPTDDSNQPQHF. The full variable domain, completed using reference TRBV5-1 and TRBJ1-5, is KAGVTQTPRYLIKTRGQQVTLSCSPISGHRSVSWYQQTPGQGLQFLFEYFSETQRNKGNFPGRFSGRQFSNSRSEMNVSTLELGDSALYLCASSLAPTDDSNQPQHFGDGTRLSIL.

This sequence joins TRBV15 and TRBJ2-6; D uncertain. CDR1 is LNHNV and CDR2 is YYDKDF in the germline V gene (reference sequence). The CDR3 is 15 residues long. Between the trimmed V and J ends, which lost 3 bases and 1 base, there was a span of 7 bases. CDR3 nucleotides: TGTGCCACCAGCAGCCCAGGATCTGGGGCCAACGTCCTGACTTTC. Its protein is CATSSPGSGANVLTF.

The chain joins TRBV11-2 to TRBJ1-6; D remains ambiguous. The germline gives CDR1 SGHAT, CDR2 FQNNGV. CDR3 size: 13 residues. V lost 5 bases and J lost 7, with 9 bases in between. This chain's CDR3 is CASSAERNSPLHF. CDR3 sequence (DNA): TGTGCCAGCAGCGCTGAGCGGAATTCACCCCTCCACTTT.

This clone was recorded only once. The J gene is TRBJ1-4, the V gene TRBV19; 8 bases are shared with TRBD1. After removal of 7 bases from V and 8 bases from J, the junction contained 12 bases not matched to a gene. This CDR3 is built from 15 residues. Per germline, CDR1 LNHDA and CDR2 SQIVND (reference sequence). The CDR3 nucleotides read TGTGCCAGTAAGGAAACCGGGACAGGAGGGGAAAAACTGTTTTTT. This translates into CASKETGTGGEKLFF.

This chain links TRBV11-3 with TRBJ2-5; 7 nucleotides align to TRBD1. V lost 1 base to trimming and J lost 6 bases; unmatched junction nucleotides: 11. The germline CDR1 and CDR2 sequences are SGHNT and YENEEA. The length of the CDR3 is 16 residues. CDR3 nucleotide sequence: TGTGCCAGCAGCTTAGTAAGTGCGGACAGGTTTCAGACCCAGTACTTC. Encoded protein: CASSLVSADRFQTQYF.

V is TRBV9 and J is TRBJ2-5; 9 bases match TRBD1. The junction had 9 bases not matched to a gene; V was cut back by 8 bases and J by 1 base. CDR1 and CDR2 from the germline V gene are SGDLS and YYNGEE. CDR3 size: 15 residues. CDR3 in amino acids: CASTGGQGTQETQYF. The DNA for the CDR3 is TGTGCCAGTACCGGTGGACAGGGGACCCAAGAGACCCAGTACTTC.

The CDR3 sequence: CASSLSAMNTEAFF. The CDR3 DNA reads as TGTGCCAGCAGCTTGTCAGCGATGAACACTGAAGCTTTCTTT. This chain connects TRBV5-4 to TRBJ1-1; no clear D. CDR3 length: 14 residues. Deletions cut 1 base from V and 0 bases from J, with 7 bases between. The germline CDR1 and CDR2 sequences are SGHNT and YYREEE (reference sequence). Full variable domain (missing parts from reference TRBV5-4 and TRBJ1-1): ETGVTQSPTHLIKTRGQQVTLRCSSQSGHNTVSWYQQALGQGPQFIFQYYREEENGRGNFPPRFSGLQFPNYSSELNVNALELDDSALYLCASSLSAMNTEAFFGQGTRLTVV.

CDR3 bases: TGCGCCAGCAGCTATGACTCGCCTAGGAGTGGAAACACCATATATTTT. Amino acid sequence: CASSYDSPRSGNTIYF. The gene calls are TRBV5-1 and TRBJ1-3, with D uncertain. Trimming cost V 3 bases and J 3 bases, with 16 bases left between them. The CDR3 is 16 residues long. The V gene's germline CDR1 is SGHRS and CDR2 YFSETQ.

The chain has TRBV25-1 and TRBJ1-4, with 9 bases aligning to TRBD1. Trimming took 2 bases from V and 5 from J; bases not matched to a gene: 3. Germline V gene sequence: CDR1 MGHDK, CDR2 SYGVNS. This CDR3 has 15 residues. CDR3 sequence: CASSEATGGNEKLFF. For the CDR3, the DNA is TGTGCCAGCAGTGAAGCGACAGGGGGAAATGAAAAACTGTTTTTT.

This sequence joins TRBV11-3 and TRBJ2-5; D is possibly TRBD2 (6 bases). Trimming took off 7 bases at V and 2 bases at J, with 14 bases between the two ends. The CDR3 totals 14 residues. CDR1 and CDR2 (germline): SGHNT, YENEEA. The CDR3 nucleotides read TGTGCCAGCAATGACGGGGGTTGGCAAGAGACCCAGTACTTC. As protein: CASNDGGWQETQYF.

The CDR3 is CASSPGLAGGYRPDTQYF. CDR3 DNA sequence: TGTGCCAGCAGCCCGGGACTAGCGGGGGGATACCGCCCAGATACGCAGTATTTT. This chain links TRBV11-2 with TRBJ2-3, with 15 bases fitting TRBD2. Germline lookup yields CDR1 SGHAT and CDR2 FQNNGV. J was trimmed by 4 bases and V by 5 bases; bases with no gene match: 10. There are 18 residues in the CDR3.